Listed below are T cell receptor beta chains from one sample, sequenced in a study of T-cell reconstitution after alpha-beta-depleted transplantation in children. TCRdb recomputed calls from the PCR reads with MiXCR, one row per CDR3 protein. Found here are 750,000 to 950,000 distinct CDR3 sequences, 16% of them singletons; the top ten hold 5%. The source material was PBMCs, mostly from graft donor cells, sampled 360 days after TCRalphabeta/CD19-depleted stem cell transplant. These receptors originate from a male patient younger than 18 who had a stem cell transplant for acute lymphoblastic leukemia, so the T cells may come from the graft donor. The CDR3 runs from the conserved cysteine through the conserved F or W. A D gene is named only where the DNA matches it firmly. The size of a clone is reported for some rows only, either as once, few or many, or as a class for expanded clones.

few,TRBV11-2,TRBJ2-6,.,CASSLQSSGANVLTF,TGTGCCAGCAGCTTGCAGTCCTCTGGGGCCAACGTCCTGACTTTC
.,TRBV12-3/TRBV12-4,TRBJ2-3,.,CASSFGGQLNHRDTQYF,TGTGCCAGCAGTTTCGGCGGACAGCTAAACCACAGGGATACGCAGTATTTT
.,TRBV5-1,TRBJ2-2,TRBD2,CASSKRETFTGELFF,TGCGCCAGCAGTAAGCGGGAGACATTCACCGGGGAGCTGTTTTTT
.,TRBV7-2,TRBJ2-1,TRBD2,CASSLGLLAGSYNEQFF,TGTGCCAGCAGCTTAGGACTACTAGCGGGAAGCTACAATGAGCAGTTCTTC
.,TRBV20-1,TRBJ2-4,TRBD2,CSATFPLVSGRATEVHIQYF,TGCAGTGCTACCTTCCCCCTCGTCAGCGGGAGGGCCACGGAGGTTCACATTCAGTACTTC
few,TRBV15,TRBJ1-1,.,CATSGPRVTERNTEAFF,TGTGCCACCAGCGGCCCAAGAGTCACGGAAAGGAACACTGAAGCTTTCTTT
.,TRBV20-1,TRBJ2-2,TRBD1,CCARDSLDRVFPGELFF,TGCTGCGCTAGAGATTCCCTGGACAGGGTATTCCCCGGGGAGCTGTTTTTT
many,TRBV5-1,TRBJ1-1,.,CASSSRHLNTEAFF,TGCGCCAGCAGCTCTAGACATCTGAACACTGAAGCTTTCTTT
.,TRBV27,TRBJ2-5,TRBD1,CASSLGQALGTQYF,TGTGCCAGCAGCTTGGGACAGGCCCTTGGGACCCAGTACTTC
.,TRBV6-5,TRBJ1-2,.,CASSYSNRHGYTF,TGTGCCAGCAGTTACTCAAACAGACATGGCTACACCTTC
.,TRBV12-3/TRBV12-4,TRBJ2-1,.,CASSLGGPLTEQFF,TGTGCCAGCAGTTTAGGGGGCCCCTTAACTGAGCAGTTCTTC
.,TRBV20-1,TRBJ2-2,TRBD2,CSAQRENTGELFF,TGCAGTGCCCAGCGGGAGAACACCGGGGAGCTGTTTTTT
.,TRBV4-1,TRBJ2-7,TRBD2,CASSQETSVYEQYF,TGCGCCAGCAGCCAAGAGACTAGCGTCTACGAGCAGTACTTC
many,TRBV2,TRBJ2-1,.,CASEGNEQFF,TGTGCCAGCGAAGGCAATGAGCAGTTCTTC
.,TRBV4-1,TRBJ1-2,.,CASSQVGSTYYGYTF,TGCGCCAGCAGCCAAGTCGGCAGCACTTACTATGGCTACACCTTC
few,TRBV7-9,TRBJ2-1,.,CASSSTGTSGNEQFF,TGTGCCAGCAGCTCTACCGGGACGAGTGGCAATGAGCAGTTCTTC
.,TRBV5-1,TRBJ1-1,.,CASSFEGRNTEAFF,TGCGCCAGCAGCTTTGAAGGGCGGAACACTGAAGCTTTCTTT
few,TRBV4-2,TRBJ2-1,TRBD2,CASSQDLGLAGTDEQFF,TGTGCCAGCAGCCAAGATCTCGGACTAGCGGGAACCGATGAGCAGTTCTTC
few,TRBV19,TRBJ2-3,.,CASSSSYTDTQYF,TGTGCCAGTAGTTCGAGTTACACAGATACGCAGTATTTT
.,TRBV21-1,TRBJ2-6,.,CASTPPQNGANVLTF,TGTGCCAGCACCCCTCCACAAAATGGGGCCAACGTCCTGACTTTC
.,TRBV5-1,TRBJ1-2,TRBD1,CASSLAPVKTGSYGYTF,TGCGCCAGCAGCTTGGCCCCTGTTAAGACAGGGAGCTATGGCTACACCTTC
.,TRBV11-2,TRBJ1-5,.,CASSLGRGGHGQPQHF,TGTGCCAGCAGCTTAGGTAGAGGGGGGCATGGGCAGCCCCAGCATTTT
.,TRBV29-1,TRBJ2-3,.,CSVPGPLTDTQYF,TGCAGCGTCCCCGGGCCCCTCACAGATACGCAGTATTTT
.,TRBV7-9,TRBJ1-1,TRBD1,CASSQDRVRRYTEAFF,TGTGCCAGCAGCCAGGACAGGGTCAGGCGGTACACTGAAGCTTTCTTT
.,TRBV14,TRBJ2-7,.,CASSPIGRSYEQYF,TGTGCCAGCAGCCCTATCGGACGGTCCTACGAGCAGTACTTC
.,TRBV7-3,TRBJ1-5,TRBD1,CASSLGTGDSNQLQHF,TGTGCCAGCAGCTTAGGGACAGGGGATAGCAATCAGCTCCAGCATTTT
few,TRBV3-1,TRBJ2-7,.,CASSHHGLSSYEQYF,TGTGCCAGCAGCCATCACGGCCTGAGCTCCTACGAGCAGTACTTC
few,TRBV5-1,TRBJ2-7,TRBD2,CASSGGTSDSYEQYF,TGCGCCAGCAGCGGGGGGACTAGCGATTCCTACGAGCAGTACTTC
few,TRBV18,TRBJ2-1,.,CASSPLEILAQHNEQFF,TGTGCCAGCTCACCCCTGGAAATTCTAGCGCAACACAATGAGCAGTTCTTC
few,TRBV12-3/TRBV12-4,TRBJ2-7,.,CASSFTAREQYF,TGTGCCAGCAGTTTTACCGCGCGCGAGCAGTACTTC
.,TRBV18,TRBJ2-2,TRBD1,CASSLDGQGANTGELFF,TGTGCCAGCTCCTTAGACGGACAGGGGGCGAACACCGGGGAGCTGTTTTTT
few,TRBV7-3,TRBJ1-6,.,CASSLFPQGRNSPLHF,TGTGCCAGCAGCTTATTCCCCCAGGGGCGGAATTCACCCCTCCACTTT
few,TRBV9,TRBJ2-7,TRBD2,CASSPGLAGAGRDEQYF,TGTGCCAGCAGCCCGGGACTAGCGGGAGCCGGTCGCGACGAGCAGTACTTC
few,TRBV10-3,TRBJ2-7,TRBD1,CAVAGTGGYEQYF,TGTGCCGTCGCCGGGACAGGGGGTTACGAGCAGTACTTC
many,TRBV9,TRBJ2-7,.,CASSAYYEQYF,TGTGCCAGCAGCGCTTATTACGAGCAGTACTTC
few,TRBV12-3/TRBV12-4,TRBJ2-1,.,CASRWSYEQFF,TGTGCCAGCAGATGGTCCTATGAGCAGTTCTTC
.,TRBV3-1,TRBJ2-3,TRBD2,CASSQGSSGKGDTQYF,TGTGCCAGCAGCCAAGGCTCTAGCGGGAAGGGGGATACGCAGTATTTT
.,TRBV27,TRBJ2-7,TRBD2,CASSFTGTSGYEQYF,TGTGCCAGCAGTTTTACCGGGACTAGCGGCTACGAGCAGTACTTC
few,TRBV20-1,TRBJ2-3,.,CSARDQARYPDTQYF,TGCAGTGCTAGAGATCAGGCTAGATACCCAGATACGCAGTATTTT
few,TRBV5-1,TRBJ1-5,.,CASSLGSGDSNQPQHF,TGCGCCAGCAGCTTGGGAAGTGGGGATAGCAATCAGCCCCAGCATTTT
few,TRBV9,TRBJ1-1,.,CASSVGSGGRNTEAFF,TGTGCCAGCAGCGTAGGTAGTGGTGGCAGGAACACTGAAGCTTTCTTT
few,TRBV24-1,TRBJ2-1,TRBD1,CATSDTGTGNYNEQFF,TGTGCCACCAGTGATACCGGGACAGGAAACTACAATGAGCAGTTCTTC
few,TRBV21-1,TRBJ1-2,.,CASSNRDLYGYTF,TGTGCCAGCAGCAACAGGGATCTCTATGGCTACACCTTC
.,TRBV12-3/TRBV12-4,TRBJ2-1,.,CASSFRFYNEQFF,TGTGCCAGCAGTTTTCGCTTCTACAATGAGCAGTTCTTC
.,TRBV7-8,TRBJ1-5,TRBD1,CASSSRDRGYQPQHF,TGTGCCAGCAGCTCCCGGGACAGGGGATACCAGCCCCAGCATTTT
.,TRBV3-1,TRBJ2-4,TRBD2,CASSGLAGPFKNIQYF,TGTGCCAGCAGCGGACTAGCGGGCCCCTTCAAAAACATTCAGTACTTC
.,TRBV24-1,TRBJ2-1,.,CATSDLLYSRGEQFF,TGTGCCACCAGTGATTTACTGTATTCCCGGGGTGAGCAGTTCTTC
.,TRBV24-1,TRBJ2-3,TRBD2,CATRTSGEATQYF,TGTGCCACCAGGACTAGCGGTGAAGCTACGCAGTATTTT
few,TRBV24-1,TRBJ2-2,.,CATSDSRRANGELFF,TGTGCCACCAGTGATTCAAGGAGGGCGAACGGGGAGCTGTTTTTT
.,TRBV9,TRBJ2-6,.,CASSVALLSPGANVLTF,TGTGCCAGCAGCGTAGCCCTTCTTTCTCCTGGGGCCAACGTCCTGACTTTC
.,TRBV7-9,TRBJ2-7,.,CASSLFGVTDEQYF,TGTGCCAGCAGCTTATTCGGGGTAACGGACGAGCAGTACTTC
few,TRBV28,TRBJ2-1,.,CASRPHPPDGGDEQFF,TGTGCCAGCAGACCCCACCCCCCTGACGGAGGGGATGAGCAGTTCTTC